Listed below are T cell receptor beta chains from one sample, sequenced in a study of T-cell reconstitution after alpha-beta-depleted transplantation in children. Via MiXCR, TCRdb re-called the PCR reads, giving one row per CDR3 protein. The sample yields hundreds of thousands of distinct CDR3 sequences, about an eighth seen once. Source: PBMCs, taken before TCRalphabeta/CD19-depleted stem cell transplant. All receptors derive from a girl aged 2 to 9 with congenital amegakaryocytic thrombocytopenia, due to receive a stem cell transplant. Both conserved end residues are part of each CDR3. Fields, in order: D gene, J gene, clone size, V gene, CDR3 DNA, CDR3 protein. D genes are given only for firm matches. Clone size is given for some rows only: seen once, a few or many times, or a class if the clone is expanded.

D gene: -; J gene: TRBJ1-1; clone size: few; V gene: TRBV29-1; CDR3 DNA: TGCAGCGTCGAAGGTGGAAGCCAAGGGTGGCGGTTGACTGAAGCTTTCTTT; CDR3 protein: CSVEGGSQGWRLTEAFF
D gene: TRBD2; J gene: TRBJ2-1; clone size: few; V gene: TRBV12-3/TRBV12-4; CDR3 DNA: TGTGCCAGCAGTTTACAAGGACTAGCGTCCTACAATGAGCAGTTCTTC; CDR3 protein: CASSLQGLASYNEQFF
D gene: -; J gene: TRBJ1-2; clone size: few; V gene: TRBV7-9; CDR3 DNA: TGTGCCAGCAGCTTAGCGATCGAAATCTATGGCTACACCTTC; CDR3 protein: CASSLAIEIYGYTF
D gene: TRBD2; J gene: TRBJ2-7; clone size: many; V gene: TRBV29-1; CDR3 DNA: TGCAGCGTTGAAGAGACACTAGCGGGGGGGGAGCAGTACTTC; CDR3 protein: CSVEETLAGGEQYF
D gene: -; J gene: TRBJ2-3; clone size: many; V gene: TRBV20-1; CDR3 DNA: TGCAGTGCTAGAGAGGGGGGGGGCGAACATACGCAGTATTTT; CDR3 protein: CSAREGGGEHTQYF
D gene: TRBD1; J gene: TRBJ1-4; clone size: many; V gene: TRBV29-1; CDR3 DNA: TGCAGCGTAACCCAACCGGGACAGGGTGAGGAAAAACTGTTTTTT; CDR3 protein: CSVTQPGQGEEKLFF
D gene: TRBD2; J gene: TRBJ2-1; clone size: many; V gene: TRBV20-1; CDR3 DNA: TGCAGTGCTAGACTCCCTAGCGGGAGTAGATACAATGAGCAGTTCTTC; CDR3 protein: CSARLPSGSRYNEQFF
D gene: -; J gene: TRBJ2-1; clone size: -; V gene: TRBV7-9; CDR3 DNA: TGTGCCCACGGGGCGGGAAGCTCCTACAATGAGCAGTTCTTC; CDR3 protein: CAHGAGSSYNEQFF
D gene: -; J gene: TRBJ2-1; clone size: -; V gene: TRBV24-1; CDR3 DNA: TGTGCCACCAGCTCAGGCGGGCGGGCGCCCTACAATGAGCAGTTCTTC; CDR3 protein: CATSSGGRAPYNEQFF
D gene: -; J gene: TRBJ2-3; clone size: -; V gene: TRBV12-3/TRBV12-4; CDR3 DNA: TGTGCCAGCAGTTTTGGGGGAGTCGGAGATACGCAGTATTTT; CDR3 protein: CASSFGGVGDTQYF
D gene: TRBD1; J gene: TRBJ2-5; clone size: -; V gene: TRBV6-2/TRBV6-3; CDR3 DNA: TGTGCCAGCAGTGACCTTCGGGGACAGGGGCAAGAGACCCAGTACTTC; CDR3 protein: CASSDLRGQGQETQYF
D gene: TRBD2; J gene: TRBJ2-7; clone size: -; V gene: TRBV7-8; CDR3 DNA: TGTGCCAGCAGCTTTCTAGCGGGAGTTCGGTACGAGCAGTACTTC; CDR3 protein: CASSFLAGVRYEQYF
D gene: -; J gene: TRBJ2-1; clone size: few; V gene: TRBV7-9; CDR3 DNA: TGTGCCAGCGGATCAACCATGGGGCCTGGGGGAAATGAGCAGTTCTTC; CDR3 protein: CASGSTMGPGGNEQFF
D gene: TRBD1; J gene: TRBJ2-3; clone size: -; V gene: TRBV5-6; CDR3 DNA: TGTGCCAGCAGCTTGGAAGGGACAGGGATCATCACAGATACGCAGTATTTT; CDR3 protein: CASSLEGTGIITDTQYF
D gene: -; J gene: TRBJ2-7; clone size: many; V gene: TRBV27; CDR3 DNA: TGTGCCAGCAGTTTATCGATTACGGGAGCCCTCTCCTACGAGCAGTACTTC; CDR3 protein: CASSLSITGALSYEQYF
D gene: -; J gene: TRBJ2-7; clone size: -; V gene: TRBV10-3; CDR3 DNA: TGTGCCACCACGGCAGTCTCCTACGAGCAGTACTTC; CDR3 protein: CATTAVSYEQYF
D gene: -; J gene: TRBJ1-4; clone size: many; V gene: TRBV29-1; CDR3 DNA: TGCAGCGTCGCTGTTAATGAAAAACTGTTTTTT; CDR3 protein: CSVAVNEKLFF
D gene: -; J gene: TRBJ1-1; clone size: few; V gene: TRBV19; CDR3 DNA: TGTGCCAGTAGTATTGTGGAGAACACTGAAGCTTTCTTT; CDR3 protein: CASSIVENTEAFF
D gene: TRBD2; J gene: TRBJ2-3; clone size: many; V gene: TRBV20-1; CDR3 DNA: TGCAGTGCCGCGCGGGCTAGCGGGGTCGATACGCAGTATTTT; CDR3 protein: CSAARASGVDTQYF
D gene: -; J gene: TRBJ2-3; clone size: many; V gene: TRBV9; CDR3 DNA: TGTGCCAGCAGCGTAGCCGGGGGATCGGATACGCAGTATTTT; CDR3 protein: CASSVAGGSDTQYF
D gene: -; J gene: TRBJ2-3; clone size: -; V gene: TRBV28; CDR3 DNA: TGTGCCAGCAGTTGGCTTTCAGACAGGACCGGACGTCCGGATACGCAGTATTTT; CDR3 protein: CASSWLSDRTGRPDTQYF
D gene: TRBD1; J gene: TRBJ2-1; clone size: many; V gene: TRBV12-3/TRBV12-4; CDR3 DNA: TGTGCCAGCAGTTACAGGGGGCCCGTCAATGAGCAGTTCTTC; CDR3 protein: CASSYRGPVNEQFF
D gene: -; J gene: TRBJ2-7; clone size: -; V gene: TRBV7-9; CDR3 DNA: TGTGCCAGCAGCTTAGCAGGGCCGGGCGAGCAGTACTTC; CDR3 protein: CASSLAGPGEQYF
D gene: -; J gene: TRBJ1-5; clone size: many; V gene: TRBV20-1; CDR3 DNA: TGCAGTGCTAGAGAGCCGGGGATGGAAAATCAGCCCCAGCATTTT; CDR3 protein: CSAREPGMENQPQHF
D gene: TRBD2; J gene: TRBJ2-7; clone size: many; V gene: TRBV12-3/TRBV12-4; CDR3 DNA: TGTGCCAGCAGTGTGGATAGCGGGAGAAGTGAGCAGTACTTC; CDR3 protein: CASSVDSGRSEQYF
D gene: -; J gene: TRBJ2-7; clone size: -; V gene: TRBV12-3/TRBV12-4; CDR3 DNA: TGTGCCAGCAGCGGTTCGGAGCAGTACTTC; CDR3 protein: CASSGSEQYF
D gene: -; J gene: TRBJ2-6; clone size: -; V gene: TRBV5-1; CDR3 DNA: TGCGCCAGCAATGGAGCGCGCTCTGGGGCCAACGTCCTGACTTTC; CDR3 protein: CASNGARSGANVLTF
D gene: -; J gene: TRBJ2-7; clone size: many; V gene: TRBV5-1; CDR3 DNA: TGCGCCAGCAGCCCGGGGGGCGGGAGTACCTACGAGCAGTACTTC; CDR3 protein: CASSPGGGSTYEQYF
D gene: -; J gene: TRBJ2-1; clone size: -; V gene: TRBV18; CDR3 DNA: TGTGCCAGCTCACCACAACATGTGTCGCAGGGTCAGTTCTTC; CDR3 protein: CASSPQHVSQGQFF
D gene: -; J gene: TRBJ1-2; clone size: few; V gene: TRBV28; CDR3 DNA: TGTGCCAGCAGTTCCGACAGGAAAGCTAACTATGGCTACACCTTC; CDR3 protein: CASSSDRKANYGYTF
D gene: TRBD2; J gene: TRBJ2-7; clone size: once; V gene: TRBV4-1; CDR3 DNA: TGCGCCAGCAGCCAATTGGGTAGCGGGTCCGCAGGAGAGCAGTACTTC; CDR3 protein: CASSQLGSGSAGEQYF
D gene: -; J gene: TRBJ2-3; clone size: many; V gene: TRBV28; CDR3 DNA: TGTGCCAGCACCATCGAAACAAGACAGGCGAGCACAGATACGCAGTATTTT; CDR3 protein: CASTIETRQASTDTQYF
D gene: -; J gene: TRBJ2-1; clone size: few; V gene: TRBV20-1; CDR3 DNA: TGCAGTGCCGCGGCACCCGGGGGCTCTGAGCAGTTCTTC; CDR3 protein: CSAAAPGGSEQFF
D gene: -; J gene: TRBJ1-4; clone size: -; V gene: TRBV7-9; CDR3 DNA: TGTGCCAGCAGCTTATTGACGGAGAATGAAAAACTGTTTTTT; CDR3 protein: CASSLLTENEKLFF
D gene: -; J gene: TRBJ2-7; clone size: few; V gene: TRBV20-1; CDR3 DNA: TGCAGTGCTAGAGATTTCCGGGAGCAGTACTTC; CDR3 protein: CSARDFREQYF
D gene: TRBD1; J gene: TRBJ1-5; clone size: -; V gene: TRBV18; CDR3 DNA: TGTGCCAGCTCACCCAGGGGGGGGATGGGCAATCAGCCCCAGCATTTT; CDR3 protein: CASSPRGGMGNQPQHF
D gene: -; J gene: TRBJ2-1; clone size: many; V gene: TRBV5-1; CDR3 DNA: TGCGCCAGCAGCCCGGACGCGCACAATGAGCAGTTCTTC; CDR3 protein: CASSPDAHNEQFF
D gene: TRBD2; J gene: TRBJ2-2; clone size: -; V gene: TRBV30; CDR3 DNA: TGTGCCTGCCCAAGGAGAGCGGGAACGTACACCGGGGAGCTGTTTTTT; CDR3 protein: CACPRRAGTYTGELFF
D gene: -; J gene: TRBJ2-1; clone size: -; V gene: TRBV2; CDR3 DNA: TGTGCCAGCAGTGACAGAGGGTACTCCTACAATGAGCAGTTCTTC; CDR3 protein: CASSDRGYSYNEQFF
D gene: TRBD2; J gene: TRBJ2-7; clone size: once; V gene: TRBV5-1; CDR3 DNA: TGCGCCAGCAGCCGACGAGACGGGACTAGGAGGTCGAGCGAGCAGTACTTC; CDR3 protein: CASSRRDGTRRSSEQYF